Here is one TCR beta chain with its context. The authors' processing: How many nucleated cells were present was estimated from reference gene primer amplification. Here immunoSEQ multiplex PCR was the method, and the copy in TCRdb shows in-frame clones only, minus some. The D gene and trimming were derived from the DNA, and the V and J assignments and clone size from that table. Altogether about 49,000 clones are present, 85% to 90% being singletons, with the ten largest covering under 6%. CDR1 and CDR2 from the germline V gene are MNHNS and SASEGT. This CDR3 has 13 amino acids. The germline V and J ends were trimmed by 2 bases and 6 bases, with 10 bases remaining between them. The source of the sample is a study of blood T cell repertoires in COVID-19. Study-level information: Donors in the United States, Italy and Spain gave samples during acute or convalescent COVID-19.

The chain employs TRBV6-1 and TRBJ1-2; D is possibly TRBD1 (6 bases). Sequencing was carried out using peripheral blood. This TCR was recovered from a man in his forties with active COVID-19. Here the CDR3 reads CASSERGAHGYTF. DNA for the CDR3: TGTGCCAGCAGTGAACGGGGGGCGCATGGCTACACCTTC.